This T cell receptor (beta chain) derives from a study of T cells after yellow fever vaccination. TCRdb reprocessed the 5' RACE reads with MiXCR, giving one entry per CDR3 protein. This table holds 550,000 to 750,000 distinct CDR3 sequences, 13% found once. Study-wide points: CD4 and CD8 compartments shared a small share of clonotypes, likely from convergent recombination. Reappearing after the booster were most of the clones from primary vaccination (less than 97% CD4, 70% to 90% CD8).

V trimming: 2 bases; J trimming: 1 base; junction bases outside the gene matches: 11. This CDR3 region has 20 residues. Germline values: CDR1 SGHAT, CDR2 FQNNGV. Concerning this clonotype itself: What it binds is not known.

This TCR derives from a man aged 30 to 45 who received the YFV17D yellow fever vaccine. The source was PBMCs, collected on the day of the yellow fever booster vaccination. The chain recombines TRBV11-2 with TRBJ2-3; 14 bases agree with TRBD2. The CDR3, as DNA: TGTGCCAGCAGCTTAAGGGGACTAGCGGGAGTCGGAGGTGGCACAGATACGCAGTATTTT. Protein: CASSLRGLAGVGGGTDTQYF.